The clone carrying this TCR beta chain was picked up a small number of times. Its antigen is unidentified. The read comes to an end 3 residues before the CDR3 does, leaving the germline J gene to fill in the end. The repertoire was sequenced with immunoSEQ multiplex PCR; TCRdb's copy has only in-frame clones and lacks some. The sample yields about 34,000 clones, without any singletons. The sample originates from a study of T cell clonality in common variable immunodeficiency. The CDR3 has 15 amino acids. V was cut by 5 bases and J by 4 bases, with 17 bases left in between. Germline CDR1 is SEHNR and CDR2 is FQNEAQ (reference sequence). The study's findings and limits: What drives increased CVID clonality needs T cell subpopulation sequencing. In common variable immunodeficiency, TCR beta chains reportedly carried fewer deletions and N-nucleotide insertions.

The V call is TRBV7-9, the J call TRBJ1-2; D ambiguous. This clonotype was obtained from a human donor with common variable immunodeficiency. The sample comprised peripheral blood mononuclear cells. Partial CDR3 DNA: TGTGCCAGCAGCCTTGGACTGCAGTTTCTCTATGGC. Residues: CASSLGLQFLYG. The full CDR3 reads CASSLGLQFLYGYTF.